The 20 T cell receptor beta chains below come from one sample, sequenced in a study of CD8+ T cells in alopecia areata. TCR sequencing used cDNA made by reverse transcription of extracted RNA. Measured with immunoSEQ multiplex PCR; TCRdb has only the in-frame clones, and not every one. This sample comprises about 19,000 clones, none seen once only. Pooled cells of cutaneous lymph node origin were sorted on CD4, CD8alpha, NKG2D, NKG2ACE and other markers. Sequencing was done on a sample of CD8+ T cells sorted from a lymph node. The receptors were gathered from a C3H/HeJ mouse with alopecia areata. The strain bears MHC haplotype H2-k.

This clone was recorded a few times. The gene symbols are mouse symbols. The read is 4 residues too short to cover the CDR3 end, so that end is filled in from the germline J gene. This chain links TRBV13-3 with TRBJ1-4; TRBD1 matches 7 bases. The length of the CDR3 is 15 residues. Unmatched junction bases numbered 4, after V lost 5 bases and J lost 0 bases. CDR1 NNHDY and CDR2 SYVADS come from the germline V gene. The CDR3 reads CASSLGQVSNERLFF. CDR3 bases read: TGTGCCAGCAGCCTCGGACAGGTTTCCAACGAA.

This clone was seen many times. Each gene name is a mouse one. The read halts 4 residues ahead of the CDR3 end, with the missing end drawn from the germline J gene. The V and J genes are TRBV1 and TRBJ2-1; 9 bases align to TRBD2. The CDR3 covers 13 residues. Per the germline V gene, CDR1 is NSQYPW and CDR2 is LRSPGD (reference sequence). The CDR3 bases that were read are TGCACCTGCAGTGCATGGGGGGGCGCT. This translates into CTCSAWGGA. The CDR3 in its entirety is CTCSAWGGAEQFF.

The sample holds many counts of this clone. Gene names and germline match the mouse. The read finishes 4 residues shy of the CDR3 end, and the germline J gene is used to complete it. The gene calls are TRBV13-3 and TRBJ2-3; 9 bases align to TRBD2. This CDR3 is built from 14 residues. Per the germline V gene, CDR1 is NNHDY and CDR2 is SYVADS. J lost 2 bases, V lost 5 bases, and 3 bases had no gene match. CDR3 residues: CASRDWGVAETLYF. The CDR3 DNA, read in part, is TGTGCCAGCAGGGACTGGGGCGTTGCAGAA.

In its sample, this clone was seen many times. Gene names denote mouse genes. The sequenced fragment ends 4 residues before the CDR3 boundary, so the rest is inferred from the germline J gene. The chain combines TRBV13-3 with TRBJ2-1; 8 bases line up with TRBD2. V lost 5 bases, J lost 0 bases, and 7 bases stayed unmatched. This CDR3 comprises 16 residues. Germline values: CDR1 NNHDY, CDR2 SYVADS. The DNA read from the CDR3 is TGTGCCAGCAGCCCCTACTGGGGGACTAACTATGCT. Translated: CASSPYWGTNYA. The entire CDR3 protein is CASSPYWGTNYAEQFF.

This clone was seen ten or more times. Gene names and germline match the mouse. The CDR3 end is not reached by the read, which stops 4 residues before it; the germline J gene fills it in. The gene calls are TRBV1 and TRBJ2-5; D is ambiguous. Germline V gene lookup returns CDR1 NSQYPW and CDR2 LRSPGD (reference sequence). This CDR3 is built from 12 residues. Trimming removed 0 bases at V and 2 bases at J, with 0 bases between. The part of the CDR3 DNA that was read is TGCACCTGCAGTGCAGACCAAGAC. Translated: CTCSADQD. The full CDR3 protein is CTCSADQDTQYF.

This clone has a count of ten or more. All gene names here are mouse names. The read falls 4 residues short of the CDR3 end, and the missing part is taken from the germline J gene. The chain links TRBV19 to TRBJ2-1; 7 positions agree with TRBD2. The germline V gene encodes CDR1 FNHDT and CDR2 SITEND (reference sequence). This CDR3 is 15 amino acids long. V was pared by 4 bases and J by 0 bases, with 4 bases of the junction left unmatched. The sequenced part of the CDR3 DNA is TGTGCCAGCAGTGGGGCTGGGGGTAACTATGCT. Residues: CASSGAGGNYA. The entire CDR3 is CASSGAGGNYAEQFF.

This clone was observed a handful of times. Gene and germline names: mouse. The read finishes 4 residues shy of the CDR3 end, and the germline J gene is used to complete it. The genes are TRBV13-3 and TRBJ2-7, with 7 bases matching TRBD1. The ends lost 7 bases at V and 0 bases at J; junction bases unmatched: 7. CDR1 and CDR2 (germline): NNHDY, SYVADS. The CDR3 is 14 residues long. The covered CDR3 bases are TGTGCCAGCGCCAAACAGGGGAGCTCCTAT. Translating gives CASAKQGSSY. The CDR3 reads in full as CASAKQGSSYEQYF.

This clone was counted between two and nine times. Gene names are the mouse ones. The sequenced fragment ends 4 residues before the CDR3 boundary, so the rest is inferred from the germline J gene. The chain has TRBV13-3 and TRBJ1-4; D is perhaps TRBD1 (6 bases). CDR1 is NNHDY, CDR2 SYVADS, per germline. The CDR3 extends over 14 amino acids. CDR3 in amino acids: CASSDGGRGERLFF. The DNA read from the CDR3 is TGTGCCAGCAGTGACGGGGGGCGCGGCGAA.

As regards this clone: Gene names follow the mouse nomenclature. CDR3 DNA (partial): TGTGCCAGCAGTCGGGGGGCGCGGGCAGCT. It translates to CASSRGARAA. The full-length CDR3 reads as CASSRGARAAEQFF. The genes are TRBV19 and TRBJ2-1; possible D gene TRBD2, 7 bases. The read finishes 4 residues shy of the CDR3 end, and the germline J gene is used to complete it. Germline V gives CDR1 FNHDT, CDR2 SITEND (reference sequence). There are 14 residues in the CDR3.

As concerns this clone: Genes here carry mouse names. Read coverage stops 4 residues before the CDR3 terminus; the germline J gene supplies the remainder. The chain combines TRBV19 with TRBJ1-4; unclear D gene. Trimming took off 2 bases at V and 0 bases at J, with 11 bases between the two ends. Germline assignment: CDR1 FNHDT and CDR2 SITEND (reference sequence). CDR3 length: 16 residues. Incomplete CDR3 DNA: TGTGCCAGCAGTATCAGCCCGACAATTTCCAACGAA. Protein product: CASSISPTISNE. The CDR3 in its entirety is CASSISPTISNERLFF.

This clone has at least ten counts. Gene names and germline refer to mouse. The sequenced fragment ends 4 residues before the CDR3 boundary, so the rest is inferred from the germline J gene. The chain has TRBV1 and TRBJ1-1, with D perhaps TRBD1 (5 bases). Germline V gene sequence: CDR1 NSQYPW, CDR2 LRSPGD (reference sequence). V was shortened by 0 bases and J by 0 bases, with 8 bases between the two germline ends. The length of the CDR3 is 15 residues. The CDR3 DNA, read in part, is TGCACCTGCAGTGCAGATGAGACAGCAAACACA. Residues: CTCSADETANT. The full CDR3 is CTCSADETANTEVFF.

Only a few counts were recorded for this clone. The gene symbols are mouse symbols. The observed sequence ends 4 residues before the CDR3 terminus, with the missing tail filled in from the germline J gene. The chain combines TRBV13-3 with TRBJ1-4; 7 nucleotides agree with TRBD1. CDR3 length equals 15 residues. Germline assignment: CDR1 NNHDY and CDR2 SYVADS. CDR3 bases read: TGTGCCAGCAGTGAAGTGGGACAGTGGGGCGAA. This encodes CASSEVGQWGE. The complete CDR3 protein is CASSEVGQWGERLFF.

This clone was counted a few times. Mouse germline and gene names are used. The DNA ends 4 residues before the CDR3 does, and the rest of the CDR3 is filled in from the germline J gene. This chain uses TRBV19 with TRBJ2-1; 7 bases align to TRBD2. CDR3 length: 14 amino acids. V was pared by 6 bases and J by 1 base, with 4 bases of the junction left unmatched. Germline V gives CDR1 FNHDT, CDR2 SITEND (reference sequence). Incomplete CDR3 DNA: TGTGCCAGCATCGCTGGGGGAAACTATGCT. Translating gives CASIAGGNYA. The whole CDR3 protein reads CASIAGGNYAEQFF.

This clone was seen a few times. This is likely an artifact of a read error, given a far larger clone one base away. Gene names follow the mouse nomenclature. The CDR3 bases that were read are TGCACCTGCAGTGCAGTCAGGCGAGACACCGGG. It codes for CTCSAVRRDTG. The full CDR3 protein is CTCSAVRRDTGQLYF. V usage is TRBV1 and J usage is TRBJ2-2; D call uncertain. The CDR3 end is not reached by the read, which stops 4 residues before it; the germline J gene fills it in. The CDR3 consists of 15 residues. Germline CDR1 and CDR2: NSQYPW and LRSPGD (reference sequence). The V gene lost 1 base and the J gene lost 3 bases, with 9 bases spanning the gap. Full variable domain (rest looked up from reference TRBV1 and TRBJ2-2): VTLLEQNPRWRLVPRGQAVNLRCILKNSQYPWMSWYQQDLQKQLQWLFTLRSPGDKEVKSLPGADYLATRVTDTELRLQVANMSQGRTLYCTCSAVRRDTGQLYFGEGSKLTVL.

This clone was seen at least ten times. Gene names denote mouse genes. The read halts 4 residues ahead of the CDR3 end, with the missing end drawn from the germline J gene. The V and J genes are TRBV13-1 and TRBJ2-1; 7 nucleotides match TRBD2. Germline V gives CDR1 NSHNY, CDR2 SYGAGN. This CDR3 contains 13 residues. CDR3 in amino acids: CASSDALGAEQFF. Incomplete CDR3 DNA: TGTGCCAGCAGTGATGCACTGGGGGCT.

This clone was seen many times. Gene names and germline match the mouse. The CDR3 end is not reached by the read, which stops 4 residues before it; the germline J gene fills it in. The J gene is TRBJ1-1, the V gene TRBV13-3, with D maybe TRBD1 (6 bases). The CDR3 totals 14 residues. From germline, CDR1 is NNHDY and CDR2 SYVADS. V was shortened by 2 bases and J by 3 bases, with 11 bases between the two germline ends. The CDR3 protein is CASSEAGVDTEVFF. CDR3 bases read: TGTGCCAGCAGTGAGGCAGGGGTGGACACA.

The sample holds many counts of this clone. Gene names are mouse gene names. The DNA ends 4 residues before the CDR3 does, and the rest of the CDR3 is filled in from the germline J gene. The chain combines TRBV13-3 with TRBJ1-2; 7 bases match TRBD1. Trimming at V came to 4 bases and at J to 1 base, leaving 7 bases not matched to a gene. Germline V gene data show CDR1 as NNHDY and CDR2 as SYVADS. The CDR3 is 15 amino acids. The covered CDR3 bases are TGTGCCAGCAGTATCGACAGGGTCGGAAACTCC. Its protein is CASSIDRVGNS. The entire CDR3 sequence reads CASSIDRVGNSDYTF.

This clone was recorded at least ten times. Germline and genes here are mouse. The read falls 4 residues short of the CDR3 end, and the missing part is taken from the germline J gene. This rearrangement joins TRBV13-3 to TRBJ2-3; 11 bases map to TRBD1. This CDR3 region has 17 residues. Germline loops: CDR1 NNHDY, CDR2 SYVADS. V lost 3 bases and J lost 0; bases outside the gene matches: 6. The CDR3 loop is CASSGLGTGGSAETLYF. The DNA read from the CDR3 is TGTGCCAGCAGTGGTCTCGGGACAGGGGGAAGTGCAGAA.

In regard to this clone: Gene names and germline refer to mouse. The CDR3 end is not reached by the read, which stops 4 residues before it; the germline J gene fills it in. This chain uses TRBV13-3 with TRBJ1-2, with 8 bases identical to TRBD1. The CDR3 covers 14 residues. Germline V gives CDR1 NNHDY, CDR2 SYVADS. The V gene end was trimmed by 4 bases and the J gene end by 3 bases; junction bases not matched to a gene: 5. The CDR3 loop is CASSPYRGDSDYTF. The CDR3 bases that were read are TGTGCCAGCAGTCCTTACAGGGGGGACTCC.

This clone was seen ten or more times. The genes and germline here are from mouse. The read falls 4 residues short of the CDR3 end, and the missing part is taken from the germline J gene. The V gene is TRBV13-3, the J gene TRBJ1-2; D is perhaps TRBD1 (6 bases). With 3 bases removed from V and 0 bases from J, the gap between germline ends came to 9 bases. The CDR3 has 14 residues. Germline V gene data show CDR1 as NNHDY and CDR2 as SYVADS. CDR3 region: CASSGGTTNSDYTF. The sequenced CDR3 bases are TGTGCCAGCAGTGGGGGGACAACAAACTCC.